Listed below are T cell receptor beta chains from one sample, sequenced in a study of blood T cell repertoires in COVID-19. Repertoires were generated with immunoSEQ multiplex PCR, while TCRdb's copy carries only in-frame clones and drops some. The data contain roughly 280,000 clones, 85% to 90% of them singletons. Sample: peripheral blood. Receptors were obtained from a man younger than 35 with active or convalescent COVID-19. Both conserved end residues are part of each CDR3. The D gene is left open where the match is weak. Size tells how often a clone was seen (once, few, many) or the class of an expanded clone, and some rows leave it out.

D gene: NA
J gene: TRBJ2-3
V gene: TRBV6-5
clone size: NA
CDR3 DNA: TGTGCCAGCAGTTACGGCAGGGGATTAGATACGCAGTATTTT
CDR3 protein: CASSYGRGLDTQYF

D gene: NA
J gene: TRBJ1-2
V gene: TRBV28
clone size: NA
CDR3 DNA: TGTGCCAGCAGTTTAGAGGGAATGGGCGGCTACACCTTC
CDR3 protein: CASSLEGMGGYTF

D gene: NA
J gene: TRBJ2-2
V gene: TRBV5-1
clone size: few
CDR3 DNA: TGCGCCAGCAGCTGGGGGACTTCCAACACCGGGGAGCTGTTTTTT
CDR3 protein: CASSWGTSNTGELFF

D gene: TRBD2
J gene: TRBJ2-7
V gene: TRBV6-5
clone size: NA
CDR3 DNA: TGTGCCAGCAGTCCCCAGCGGGGGGTCCCCTACGAGCAGTACTTC
CDR3 protein: CASSPQRGVPYEQYF

D gene: TRBD2
J gene: TRBJ2-3
V gene: TRBV6-5
clone size: NA
CDR3 DNA: TGTGCCAGCAGTTACTCACTAGCGGGATTAAGAGATACGCAGTATTTT
CDR3 protein: CASSYSLAGLRDTQYF

D gene: NA
J gene: TRBJ1-2
V gene: TRBV19
clone size: NA
CDR3 DNA: TGTGCTTCAGGGGTGTGGAACTATGGCTACACCTTC
CDR3 protein: CASGVWNYGYTF

D gene: TRBD2
J gene: TRBJ2-7
V gene: TRBV5-6
clone size: NA
CDR3 DNA: TGTGCCAGCAGTTGGGGGACTAGCGTACCATACGAGCAGTACTTC
CDR3 protein: CASSWGTSVPYEQYF

D gene: NA
J gene: TRBJ1-1
V gene: TRBV2
clone size: NA
CDR3 DNA: TGTGCCAGCAGGCGGACAAACACTGAAGCTTTCTTT
CDR3 protein: CASRRTNTEAFF

D gene: TRBD2
J gene: TRBJ2-1
V gene: TRBV28
clone size: NA
CDR3 DNA: TGTGCCAGCAGTTTGGGGACTAGGCGAGGCAATGAGCAGTTCTTC
CDR3 protein: CASSLGTRRGNEQFF

D gene: TRBD1
J gene: TRBJ2-5
V gene: TRBV24-1
clone size: NA
CDR3 DNA: TGTGCCACCAGCGGGACAGGGGGGATGTTGGGGGCTTCGAAAGAGACCCAGTACTTC
CDR3 protein: CATSGTGGMLGASKETQYF

D gene: NA
J gene: TRBJ2-5
V gene: TRBV24-1
clone size: NA
CDR3 DNA: TGTGCCACCAGTGATGCGGAGTCCTTCGGTCGGGGGACCCAGTACTTC
CDR3 protein: CATSDAESFGRGTQYF

D gene: NA
J gene: TRBJ2-1
V gene: TRBV4-3
clone size: few
CDR3 DNA: TGCGCCAGCAGCCAAGCCCCTAGCTGTGAGCAGTTCTTC
CDR3 protein: CASSQAPSCEQFF

D gene: NA
J gene: TRBJ2-1
V gene: TRBV27
clone size: NA
CDR3 DNA: TGTGCCAGCAGTCCGGACTGGCGAGAGCAGTTCTTC
CDR3 protein: CASSPDWREQFF

D gene: NA
J gene: TRBJ1-5
V gene: TRBV6-5
clone size: NA
CDR3 DNA: TGTGCCAGCAGTAACTCCCGAGATCAGCCCCAGCATTTT
CDR3 protein: CASSNSRDQPQHF

D gene: NA
J gene: TRBJ1-3
V gene: TRBV6-5
clone size: NA
CDR3 DNA: TGTGCCAGCAGTTCCCTATCCTCTGGAAACACCATATATTTT
CDR3 protein: CASSSLSSGNTIYF

D gene: TRBD1
J gene: TRBJ2-3
V gene: TRBV9
clone size: once
CDR3 DNA: TGTGCCAGCAGCGTAGCTCCGCCAGGGGGAGGCACAGATACGCAGTATTTT
CDR3 protein: CASSVAPPGGGTDTQYF

D gene: NA
J gene: TRBJ2-4
V gene: TRBV6-6
clone size: NA
CDR3 DNA: TGTGCCAGCAGTCCATCTCCTCTGGCAGGAGGCAAAAACATTCAGTACTTC
CDR3 protein: CASSPSPLAGGKNIQYF

D gene: NA
J gene: TRBJ2-1
V gene: TRBV6-6
clone size: once
CDR3 DNA: TGTGCCAGCAGTCGCCGCGGGGACTTTAACTCCAATGAGCAGTTCTTC
CDR3 protein: CASSRRGDFNSNEQFF

D gene: NA
J gene: TRBJ2-7
V gene: TRBV5-1
clone size: NA
CDR3 DNA: TGCGCCAGCAGTTATTCGGGACATTCATACGAGCAGTACTTC
CDR3 protein: CASSYSGHSYEQYF

D gene: TRBD2
J gene: TRBJ2-5
V gene: TRBV5-4
clone size: once
CDR3 DNA: TGTGCCAGCAGCCGCACTAGCGGACCCCAAGAGACCCAGTACTTC
CDR3 protein: CASSRTSGPQETQYF

D gene: NA
J gene: TRBJ2-5
V gene: TRBV7-2
clone size: NA
CDR3 DNA: TGTGCCAGCAGCTTAGAAAGTGGCGGACAAGAGACCCAGTACTTC
CDR3 protein: CASSLESGGQETQYF

D gene: TRBD1
J gene: TRBJ2-2
V gene: TRBV2
clone size: NA
CDR3 DNA: TGTGCCAGCAGTGATTTTGGGACAGGGAACACCGGGGAGCTGTTTTTT
CDR3 protein: CASSDFGTGNTGELFF

D gene: NA
J gene: TRBJ2-3
V gene: TRBV29-1
clone size: NA
CDR3 DNA: TGCAGCGTAGGACAGACCACAGATACGCAGTATTTT
CDR3 protein: CSVGQTTDTQYF

D gene: TRBD2
J gene: TRBJ2-5
V gene: TRBV3-1/TRBV3-2
clone size: NA
CDR3 DNA: TGTGCCAGCGCGGGGGTAGCGGGGGCTGGGGAGACCCAGTACTTC
CDR3 protein: CASAGVAGAGETQYF

D gene: TRBD2
J gene: TRBJ2-3
V gene: TRBV11-1
clone size: NA
CDR3 DNA: TGTGCCAGCAGACGAGCGGGGGACCGCACAGATACGCAGTATTTT
CDR3 protein: CASRRAGDRTDTQYF